What follows describes a single T cell receptor (beta chain). Antigen unknown. This sample was taken from a study of early T cells in non-severe SARS-CoV-2 infection. About the research overall: Sequencing was performed on bulk RNA from unsorted whole blood, leaving chains unpaired.

The CDR3 spans 12 residues. The V gene's germline CDR1 is SQVTM and CDR2 ANQGSEA. Trimming left V 6 bases short and J 1 base short, with 9 bases between. Individual cDNA molecules received unique molecular identifiers. TCRdb re-called the 5' RACE reads through MiXCR, storing one row per CDR3 protein. The sample yields about 82,000 distinct CDR3 sequences, about 13% seen once. The study, taken as a whole, reports: Reliance on VDJdb matching favored anti-spike CD8 responses; private and CD4 specificities were missed.

The chain links TRBV29-1 to TRBJ1-1, with TRBD1 as a possible D gene (6 bases). This clonotype was sampled from an adult who was a healthcare worker with PCR-confirmed SARS-CoV-2 infection or an uninfected control (not recorded which). Material for sequencing was whole blood. CDR3 sequence reads: CSVVTGNTEAFF. The CDR3 nucleotides read TGCAGCGTCGTGACAGGGAACACTGAAGCTTTCTTT.